A single sample is the source of the 10 T cell receptor beta chains below, sequenced in a study of cytomegalovirus exposure and HLA in healthy donors (dated by TCRdb to 2017 to 2019). To prepare the library, the immunoSEQ multiplex PCR assay was applied. A mixture of 60 forward primers for TCR Vbeta segments and 13 reverse primers for TCR Jbeta segments was used in the multiplex PCR. TCRdb limited this immuneACCESS table to in-frame rearrangements with V and J called. A share of clones is missing; checked studies link under half to unresolved V genes, and the rest is unexplained. For this sample the table gives 90,000 to 150,000 clones, of which around 77% were detected only once. The leading ten clones occupy approximately 11% of the sample. Sequenced input: PBMCs. These TCRs come from a man aged 35 to 55 in good health and CMV-seropositive.

The J gene is TRBJ2-3, the V gene TRBV27; 7 bases line up with TRBD1. Trimming took 6 bases from V and 6 from J; bases not matched to a gene: 12. This CDR3 spans 15 amino acids. Germline V gene sequence: CDR1 MNHEY, CDR2 SMNVEV (reference sequence). DNA of the CDR3: TGTGCCAGCAGCGGCCTTGGGACAGCCGAGGATACGCAGTATTTT. This sequence encodes CASSGLGTAEDTQYF.

The CDR3 here is CASSWFGANNQPQHF. CDR3 DNA: TGTGCCAGCAGTTGGTTTGGGGCAAACAATCAGCCCCAGCATTTT. V usage is TRBV27 and J usage is TRBJ1-5; D may be TRBD1 (5 bases). V lost 4 bases and J lost 3, with 13 bases in between. Looked up from germline, CDR1 is MNHEY and CDR2 is SMNVEV (reference sequence). CDR3 length equals 15 residues.

The rearrangement uses TRBV4-3 and TRBJ2-4, with 12 bases lining up with TRBD2. The V segment lost 0 bases and the J segment 0 bases; nucleotides outside the gene matches: 9. CDR3 length: 20 residues. Looked up from germline, CDR1 is LGHNA and CDR2 is YSLEER. CDR3 nucleotide sequence: TGCGCCAGCAGCCAAGAGGTACTAGCGGGGGGCCCCATAGCCAAAAACATTCAGTACTTC. Protein product: CASSQEVLAGGPIAKNIQYF.

CDR3 residues: CASSRGLAGREQYF. The CDR3 coding sequence is TGCGCCAGCAGCCGAGGACTAGCGGGGCGCGAGCAGTACTTC. The chain combines TRBV4-3 with TRBJ2-7; TRBD2 matches at 12 bases. Losses at the gene ends were 4 bases for V and 6 bases for J; bases not matched to a gene: 4. CDR3 size: 14 residues. Germline assignment: CDR1 LGHNA and CDR2 YSLEER.

This clone was counted once. The V gene is TRBV6-5, the J gene TRBJ2-5; tentative D call: TRBD2 (6 bases). Germline assignment: CDR1 MNHEY and CDR2 SVGAGI. V was pared by 4 bases and J by 3 bases, with 9 bases between. The CDR3 runs to 13 residues. The chain's CDR3 is CASSWRVEETQYF. DNA for the CDR3: TGTGCCAGCAGTTGGAGGGTAGAAGAGACCCAGTACTTC.

The chain combines TRBV4-3 with TRBJ2-3; 9 nucleotides line up with TRBD2. The germline CDR1 and CDR2 sequences are LGHNA and YSLEER. V shed 1 base and J 6 bases; nucleotides not matched to a gene: 5. The CDR3 is 15 amino acids. DNA of the CDR3: TGCGCCAGCAGCCAAGGTTCAGCGGGGGGTGATACGCAGTATTTT. It translates to CASSQGSAGGDTQYF.

The V call is TRBV9, the J call TRBJ2-4; D possibly corresponds to TRBD2 (7 bases). This CDR3 is built from 15 residues. Trimming cost V 4 bases and J 6 bases, with 17 bases left between them. Germline loops: CDR1 SGDLS, CDR2 YYNGEE. The CDR3 here is CASSPVRGAANIQYF. The CDR3 DNA is TGTGCCAGCAGCCCAGTACGGGGGGCGGCAAACATTCAGTACTTC.

V usage is TRBV4-3 and J usage is TRBJ1-1, with a weak D call TRBD1 (5 bases). Per the germline V gene, CDR1 is LGHNA and CDR2 is YSLEER. The CDR3 is made up of 16 amino acids. V gave up 2 bases and J gave up 0 bases, with 13 bases separating them. CDR3 bases: TGCGCCAGCAGCCAAAGGGCGGGGCTAATGAACACTGAAGCTTTCTTT. Amino acids: CASSQRAGLMNTEAFF.

The genes are TRBV28 and TRBJ1-6; maybe TRBD1 (6 bases). Trimming pared 5 bases from V and 10 bases from J, leaving 21 bases between. CDR3 length: 16 residues. Germline V gene sequence: CDR1 MDHEN, CDR2 SYDVKM. DNA for the CDR3: TGTGCCAGCAGTGGGGGCAGTACCACAATGGGATCACCCCTCCACTTT. This encodes CASSGGSTTMGSPLHF.

V gene TRBV4-2 combines with J gene TRBJ1-5; 9 bases match TRBD1. With V trimmed by 4 bases and J by 6 bases, 7 bases remained unmatched. The CDR3 has 15 amino acids. Looked up from germline, CDR1 is LGHNA and CDR2 is YNFKEQ. CDR3 in amino acids: CASSPGTGIGQPQHF. Here the CDR3 DNA reads TGTGCCAGCAGCCCTGGGACAGGGATCGGTCAGCCCCAGCATTTT.